This T cell receptor (beta chain) appears in the sequencing data of a study of post-analysis software for immune sequencing data. Carried by the TCR beta cDNA libraries were unique molecular identifiers. TCRdb reprocessed the PCR reads with MiXCR, giving one entry per CDR3 protein. The table includes about 770,000 distinct CDR3 sequences, under 60% detected once. With regard to this clonotype: Its specificity is unknown. A much larger clone lies one base from this, so it may be a read error.

Per the germline V gene, CDR1 is MNHNY and CDR2 is SVGAGI (reference sequence). Trimming cost V 11 bases and J 7 bases, with 15 bases left between them. The CDR3 is made up of 12 amino acids. Whole-study results and caveats: There were a few TRBV segments more frequent in patients than controls, and TRBV5-6, TRBV5-1 and TRBV20-1 were among them. Controls significantly exceeded multiple sclerosis patients in normalized Chao1 diversity.

This chain uses TRBV6-6 with TRBJ2-1; tentative D call: TRBD1 (6 bases). The sample comprised blood. The receptor comes from a girl under 18 with multiple sclerosis. The CDR3 region is CAGGRTANEQFF. CDR3 coding DNA: TGTGCCGGCGGACGGACAGCAAATGAGCAGTTCTTC.